This TCR beta chain was recovered during a study of CD8+ T cells in alopecia areata. Whole-study findings and limits: The study found that many expanded lesional clones persisted in scalp and blood during tofacitinib.

A note on this clone: Antigen unknown.

Treatment defined: oral pan-JAK inhibitor, 5-10 mg twice daily. cDNA reverse transcribed from extracted RNA served as the sequencing template. Sequencing was performed with immunoSEQ multiplex PCR; in TCRdb, only in-frame clones are kept and a portion is missing. Among under 200,000 clones listed, about three fifths were seen once. The germline gives CDR1 GTSNPN, CDR2 SVGIG (reference sequence). This CDR3 is 15 amino acids long. With 3 bases removed from V and 2 bases from J, the gap between germline ends came to 14 bases. This sequence joins TRBV30 and TRBJ1-5; D perhaps matches TRBD1 (6 bases). This receptor was obtained from a human donor with alopecia areata. The material was CD4+ T cells sorted from blood, obtained at week 4, from a patient treated with tofacitinib. The CDR3 DNA sequence: TGTGCCTGGAGCTTAGGGGGTTTGGGCAATCAGCCCCAGCATTTT. Residues: CAWSLGGLGNQPQHF.